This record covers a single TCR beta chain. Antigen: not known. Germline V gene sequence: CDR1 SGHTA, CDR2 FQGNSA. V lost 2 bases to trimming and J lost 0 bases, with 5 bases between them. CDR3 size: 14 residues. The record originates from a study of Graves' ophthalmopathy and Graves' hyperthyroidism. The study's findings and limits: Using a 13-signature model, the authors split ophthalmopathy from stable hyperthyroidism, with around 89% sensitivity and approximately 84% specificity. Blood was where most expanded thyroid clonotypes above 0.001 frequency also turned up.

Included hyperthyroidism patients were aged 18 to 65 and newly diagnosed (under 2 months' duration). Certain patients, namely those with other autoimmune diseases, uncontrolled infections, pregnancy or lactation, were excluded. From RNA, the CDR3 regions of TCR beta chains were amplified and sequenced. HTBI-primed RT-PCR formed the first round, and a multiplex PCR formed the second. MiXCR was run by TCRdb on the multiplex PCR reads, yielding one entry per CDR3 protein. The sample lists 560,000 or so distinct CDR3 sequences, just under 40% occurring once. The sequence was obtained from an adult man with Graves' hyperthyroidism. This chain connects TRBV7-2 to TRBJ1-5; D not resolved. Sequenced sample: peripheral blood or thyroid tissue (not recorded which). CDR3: CASSLRSSNQPQHF. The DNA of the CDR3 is TGTGCCAGCAGCTTACGGTCTAGCAATCAGCCCCAGCATTTT.